The sequence of this T cell receptor beta chain was determined in a study of regulatory T cells in long-lasting Graves disease. Arm-PCR with iRepertoire HTBI primers amplified the CDR3 regions for these TCR beta libraries. MiXCR, applied by TCRdb to the multiplex PCR reads, yields one record per CDR3 protein. The repertoire holds some 250,000 distinct CDR3 sequences, with 15% to 20% as singletons. Time point: newly diagnosed GD, antithyroid drugs for less than 3 months. TCR sequences were obtained from RNA taken from PBMCs. Ten or more counts support this clonotype. Germline is not matched at one junction end, which may reflect a read error. These data were likewise used in another study, on T cells in Graves' hyperthyroidism and ophthalmopathy. Per that study: Uncontrolled infection, other autoimmune disease, pregnancy or lactation disqualified patients from enrolment.

Sequencing used peripheral blood mononuclear cells (PBMCs), obtained at new diagnosis, from a patient treated with antithyroid drugs. This clonotype was obtained from a young woman with Graves disease.

The DNA for the CDR3 is TGTGCCAGCAGGCAGCAAGGGACCCAGTACTTC. Residues: CASRQQGTQYF. This chain uses TRBV2 with TRBJ2-5; no reliable D call. CDR3 length: 11 amino acids. Germline CDR1 SNHLY, CDR2 FYNNEI.